The clone carrying this TCR beta chain was seen a single time. The antigen remains unidentified. The entry originates in a study of OX40 agonist ivuxolimab in advanced cancers. Overall study context: It was ivuxolimab, an agonistic anti-OX40 (CD134) antibody, that patients were treated with. Therapy given before enrollment (anti-PD-1, anti-PD-L1 or anti-CTLA-4) was allowed, and 40% had some.

Blood samples were obtained at baseline, cycle 4 day 1, and cycle 7 day 1. Sequencing was performed with immunoSEQ multiplex PCR; in TCRdb, only in-frame clones are kept and a portion is missing. The sample yields 55,000 to 90,000 clones, roughly 80% seen once. Study results and caveats: Among patients with partial responses at 0.1-3.0 mg/kg, clonal expansion was among the lowest.

This receptor was taken from an adult with an advanced solid tumor such as melanoma, head and neck, liver or kidney cancer. The source was CD4+ or CD8+ T cells sorted from blood, collected in a trial of the OX40 agonist ivuxolimab.

CDR3 protein: CASSSSGTGRGTEAFF. In DNA form, the CDR3 reads TGCGCCAGCAGTTCTTCCGGGACAGGGAGGGGCACTGAAGCTTTCTTT. V and J are TRBV10-1 and TRBJ1-1; 9 positions agree with TRBD1. Germline V lookup: CDR1 WNHNN, CDR2 SYGVQD (reference sequence). The CDR3 is 16 amino acids. Trimming cost V 5 bases and J 4 bases; bases outside gene matches: 11.